This TCR beta chain was profiled in a study of blood T cell repertoires in COVID-19. At the level of the study: PBMCs, B-cell-depleted T cells, or T cells provided the cDNA or gDNA that made up the material.

Some clones are missing from TCRdb's copy, which holds only in-frame ones; the method was immunoSEQ multiplex PCR. Of approximately 210,000 clones listed, 70% to 90% are singletons. The V end was cut by 3 bases, the J end by 4 bases, with 3 bases between. Germline V CDR1 and CDR2: DFQATT, SNEGSKA (reference sequence). There are 11 residues in the CDR3. The specimen was peripheral blood. The V gene is TRBV20-1, the J gene TRBJ1-4; D remains ambiguous. The clonotype comes from a woman in her thirties or forties who had recovered from COVID-19. The CDR3 DNA reads as TGCAGTGCTAGCCTTAATGAAAAACTGTTTTTT. Translated, it gives CSASLNEKLFF.